A single sample is the source of the 32 T cell receptor beta chains below, sequenced in a study of a mutant IDH1 vaccine in newly diagnosed glioma. The repertoire was sequenced with immunoSEQ multiplex PCR; TCRdb's copy has only in-frame clones and lacks some. The sample contains roughly 56,000 clones, less than 80% of which appear only once. The time point: week 47, end of study. Doses comprised 300 ug of mutant IDH1 20-mer peptide each, plus topical imiquimod. No antigens are known for them. Here the sequenced sample was PBMCs, taken from a glioma patient whose treatment included an IDH1 peptide vaccine. The receptors were sampled from a man aged 50-60 years with glioma.

The rearrangement links TRBV5-1 to TRBJ2-5, with D maybe TRBD1 (5 bases). CDR3 length: 14 amino acids. Trimming left V 4 bases short and J 2 bases short, with 12 bases between. Germline-derived CDR1 and CDR2 are SGHRS and YFSETQ. Written as DNA, the CDR3 is TGCGCCAGCAGCGATCAGGGTGGGCAAGAGACCCAGTACTTC. This codes for CASSDQGGQETQYF.

About this clone: Other DNA variants within this sample encode the same CDR3. The V gene is TRBV30, the J gene TRBJ1-2; D gene uncertain. V was clipped by 3 bases and J by 8 bases, with 7 bases between them. Germline CDR1 and CDR2: GTSNPN and SVGIG (reference sequence). The CDR3 totals 10 residues. The chain's CDR3 is CAWRGYGYTF. The CDR3 DNA reads TGTGCCTGGAGGGGGTACGGCTACACCTTC. Based on the CDR3 plus reference TRBV30 and TRBJ1-2, the full variable domain is SQTIHQWPATLVQPVGSPLSLECTVEGTSNPNLYWYRQAAGRGLQLLFYSVGIGQISSEVPQNLSASRPQDRQFILSSKKLLLSDSGFYLCAWRGYGYTFGSGTRLTVV.

The chain employs TRBV2 and TRBJ2-7; 8 positions match TRBD1. J lost 6 bases, V lost 6 bases, and 10 bases had no gene match. Germline CDR1 SNHLY, CDR2 FYNNEI. The CDR3 has 14 amino acids. This CDR3 is CASSSDRDSPEQYF. The CDR3 coding sequence is TGTGCCAGCAGCTCGGACAGGGACTCCCCCGAGCAGTACTTC.

This chain uses TRBV6-1 with TRBJ1-6; a possible D gene is TRBD1 (5 bases). The CDR3 has 13 residues. V gave up 8 bases and J gave up 8 bases, with 13 bases separating them. Germline CDR1 MNHNS, CDR2 SASEGT. CDR3 protein: CASGWDGYSPLHF. The CDR3 DNA follows: TGTGCCAGCGGGTGGGACGGGTATTCACCCCTCCACTTT.

This chain uses TRBV7-2 with TRBJ1-1; D gene ambiguous. In germline, CDR1 is SGHTA, CDR2 FQGNSA. V lost 0 bases and J lost 9, with 5 bases in between. The CDR3 loop spans 11 amino acids. CDR3 DNA sequence: TGTGCCAGCAGCTTAGCGAAGAAAGCTTTCTTT. The encoded protein is CASSLAKKAFF.

The chain couples TRBV6-5 to TRBJ2-7; D remains unclear. In germline, CDR1 is MNHEY, CDR2 SVGAGI. The germline V and J ends were trimmed by 7 bases and 0 bases, with 10 bases remaining between them. The CDR3 length is 13 residues. The CDR3 DNA sequence: TGTGCCAGCAAGGGCGCTAGCTCCTACGAGCAGTACTTC. Encoded protein: CASKGASSYEQYF.

In this sample, this clone turned up a few times. This rearrangement joins TRBV18 to TRBJ1-1, with 7 bases aligning to TRBD1. CDR3 size: 15 residues. CDR1 is KGHSH and CDR2 is LQKENI in the germline V gene. J gave up 0 bases and V 2 bases, and 3 bases lay outside the gene matches. The CDR3 bases are TGTGCCAGCTCACCAAGGGGGCAGTTGAACACTGAAGCTTTCTTT. This codes for CASSPRGQLNTEAFF.

V gene TRBV9 combines with J gene TRBJ1-4; D might be TRBD1 (5 bases). Trimming stripped 1 base from V and 4 bases from J, with 14 bases between. The CDR3 is 16 amino acids. Germline loops: CDR1 SGDLS, CDR2 YYNGEE. CDR3 bases: TGTGCCAGCAGCGTAACCCGACGGGACTATAATGAAAAACTGTTTTTT. Translated, it gives CASSVTRRDYNEKLFF.

The count of this clone is one. The chain combines TRBV4-3 with TRBJ2-5, with TRBD2 identical over 12 bases. Trimming at V came to 3 bases and at J to 2 bases, leaving 10 bases not matched to a gene. The CDR3 runs to 18 residues. CDR1 and CDR2 from the germline V gene are LGHNA and YSLEER. CDR3 loop: CASSQQTSGGTLQETQYF. The CDR3 nucleotides are TGCGCCAGCAGCCAGCAGACTAGCGGGGGAACACTACAAGAGACCCAGTACTTC.

The CDR3 here is CASSQDGSAGIVLTF. In DNA form, the CDR3 reads TGTGCCAGCAGCCAAGATGGGAGTGCTGGGATCGTCCTGACTTTC. This rearrangement joins TRBV4-2 to TRBJ2-6; D possibly corresponds to TRBD2 (5 bases). The germline V and J ends were trimmed by 0 bases and 12 bases, with 15 bases remaining between them. The germline V gene has CDR1 LGHNA and CDR2 YNFKEQ. The CDR3 has 15 amino acids.

The gene calls are TRBV27 and TRBJ1-6; the D is unclear. Deletions cut 3 bases from V and 6 bases from J, with 3 bases between. This CDR3 comprises 12 residues. CDR1 is MNHEY, CDR2 SMNVEV, per germline (reference sequence). The chain's CDR3 is CASSFSNSPLHF. DNA of the CDR3: TGTGCCAGCAGTTTTAGTAATTCACCCCTCCACTTT.

The chain employs TRBV7-2 and TRBJ2-1; 11 bases map to TRBD2. The CDR3 spans 17 residues. The germline V gene has CDR1 SGHTA and CDR2 FQGNSA. With V trimmed by 5 bases and J by 7 bases, 13 bases remained unmatched. The CDR3 is CASSQSYSSGGVNEQFF. CDR3 coding DNA: TGTGCCAGCAGCCAGAGCTACAGTAGCGGGGGGGTTAATGAGCAGTTCTTC.

V and J are TRBV6-5 and TRBJ1-2, with D possibly matching TRBD1 (5 bases). Trimming took off 6 bases at V and 2 bases at J, with 7 bases between the two ends. Germline V gene sequence: CDR1 MNHEY, CDR2 SVGAGI. The CDR3 is 12 residues long. As DNA, the CDR3 is TGTGCCAGCAGAGGACAAAACTATGGCTACACCTTC. Translation gives CASRGQNYGYTF.

The chain carries TRBV19 and TRBJ2-3; no definite D call. The germline V gene encodes CDR1 LNHDA and CDR2 SQIVND (reference sequence). CDR3 size: 17 residues. Trimming removed 1 base from V and 1 base from J, with 15 bases in between. CDR3 nucleotide sequence: TGTGCCAGTAGTATAGGTTTTTCAGGCTGGGGCACAGATACGCAGTATTTT. Translated, it gives CASSIGFSGWGTDTQYF.

There are a few counts of this clone. The chain recombines TRBV9 with TRBJ1-4; TRBD1 matches at 9 bases. This CDR3 is built from 16 residues. The germline CDR1 and CDR2 sequences are SGDLS and YYNGEE. Unmatched junction bases numbered 9, after V lost 3 bases and J lost 6 bases. CDR3 sequence (DNA): TGTGCCAGCAGCGCATCACAGGGGGCGTGGGATGAAAAACTGTTTTTT. This encodes CASSASQGAWDEKLFF.

The chain combines TRBV28 with TRBJ1-2, with D perhaps matching TRBD1 (5 bases). The CDR3 runs to 14 residues. V shed 6 bases and J shed 5 bases, with 16 bases lying between them. Germline V gives CDR1 MDHEN, CDR2 SYDVKM. The CDR3 DNA follows: TGTGCCAGCAGCCCCAGGGCTCAAGGTTATGGCTACACCTTC. Protein sequence: CASSPRAQGYGYTF.

V and J are TRBV11-2 and TRBJ1-2, with TRBD1 as a possible D gene (5 bases). The CDR3 has 14 residues. Trimming removed 0 bases at V and 4 bases at J, with 9 bases between. Germline V gene data show CDR1 as SGHAT and CDR2 as FQNNGV. In DNA form, the CDR3 reads TGTGCCAGCAGCTTAGACCAGGGTTCCTATGGCTACACCTTC. Its translation: CASSLDQGSYGYTF.

V is TRBV7-9 and J is TRBJ2-3; D may be TRBD1 or TRBD2 (6 bases each). The CDR3 sequence is 16 residues long. Germline assignment: CDR1 SEHNR and CDR2 FQNEAQ (reference sequence). Trimming shortened V by 5 bases and J by 2 bases, and 17 bases separated the two germline ends. The CDR3 sequence: CASSPSQGRDTDTQYF. The CDR3 nucleotides are TGTGCCAGCAGCCCATCCCAGGGGCGGGACACAGATACGCAGTATTTT. The full variable domain, with the rest looked up from reference TRBV7-9 and TRBJ2-3, is DTGVSQNPRHKITKRGQNVTFRCDPISEHNRLYWYRQTLGQGPEFLTYFQNEAQLEKSRLLSDRFSAERPKGSFSTLEIQRTEQGDSAMYLCASSPSQGRDTDTQYFGPGTRLTVL.

The V gene is TRBV5-8, the J gene TRBJ1-5, with a weak D call TRBD1 (6 bases). Trimming left V 2 bases short and J 4 bases short, with 13 bases between. CDR3 length: 15 amino acids. Looked up from germline, CDR1 is SGHTS and CDR2 is YDEGEE. The CDR3 sequence: CASSLGRRGNQPQHF. As DNA, the CDR3 is TGTGCCAGCAGCTTAGGCCGAAGGGGGAATCAGCCCCAGCATTTT.

The chain joins TRBV5-6 to TRBJ2-7; D uncertain. CDR3 length equals 12 residues. Germline CDR1 SGHDT, CDR2 YYEEEE. V was trimmed by 2 bases and J by 2 bases, leaving 5 bases between them. The CDR3: CASSLNTYEQYF. Written as DNA, the CDR3 is TGTGCCAGCAGCTTAAACACCTACGAGCAGTACTTC.

The chain uses TRBV29-1 and TRBJ1-1; possible D gene TRBD1, 6 bases. This CDR3 has 13 amino acids. Germline V gene sequence: CDR1 SQVTM, CDR2 ANQGSEA. V lost 5 bases and J lost 1, with 11 bases in between. The CDR3 is CSVQGYGNTEAFF. DNA of the CDR3: TGCAGCGTTCAGGGGTATGGGAACACTGAAGCTTTCTTT.

The J gene is TRBJ1-5, the V gene TRBV27; 8 bases agree with TRBD1. The CDR3 has 14 residues. Germline values: CDR1 MNHEY, CDR2 SMNVEV (reference sequence). Losses at the gene ends were 2 bases for V and 7 bases for J; bases not matched to a gene: 4. CDR3 protein: CASSLGQGKQPQHF. The CDR3, as DNA: TGTGCCAGCAGTTTAGGACAGGGAAAACAGCCCCAGCATTTT.

V gene TRBV7-9 combines with J gene TRBJ2-7; no reliable D call. Per germline, CDR1 SEHNR and CDR2 FQNEAQ (reference sequence). V gave up 2 bases and J gave up 3 bases, with 5 bases separating them. This CDR3 has 12 residues. CDR3 protein: CASSLSLYEQYF. CDR3 coding DNA: TGTGCCAGCAGCTTATCCCTCTACGAGCAGTACTTC.

The CDR3 region is CAWSEVSMSGYTF. Here the CDR3 DNA reads TGTGCCTGGAGTGAGGTTTCCATGTCTGGCTACACCTTC. J is TRBJ1-2 and V is TRBV30; D uncertain. CDR3 length: 13 amino acids. Germline CDR1 reads GTSNPN; CDR2 reads SVGIG (reference sequence). The V gene lost 1 base and the J gene lost 7 bases, with 13 bases spanning the gap.

The chain employs TRBV5-1 and TRBJ2-5; TRBD1 is a possible D gene (5 bases). Between the trimmed V and J ends, which lost 2 bases and 1 base, there was a span of 12 bases. The germline CDR1 and CDR2 sequences are SGHRS and YFSETQ. CDR3 length: 15 residues. The CDR3 DNA reads TGCGCCAGCAGCTTTAGGGGCCTACCCCAAGAGACCCAGTACTTC. As protein: CASSFRGLPQETQYF.

The V and J genes are TRBV18 and TRBJ2-5, with D possibly TRBD1 on 5 matching bases. The V end was cut by 3 bases, the J end by 1 base, with 12 bases between. The CDR3 sequence is 15 residues long. CDR1 KGHSH and CDR2 LQKENI come from the germline V gene. This chain's CDR3 is CASSPVGAAQETQYF. DNA for the CDR3: TGTGCCAGCTCACCTGTTGGGGCGGCCCAAGAGACCCAGTACTTC.

The genes are TRBV29-1 and TRBJ2-2; D uncertain. The V and J ends lost 2 bases and 7 bases respectively, with 5 bases between them. The CDR3 consists of 11 residues. In germline, CDR1 is SQVTM, CDR2 ANQGSEA. CDR3 region: CSVEWVGELFF. The CDR3 DNA reads as TGCAGCGTTGAATGGGTCGGGGAGCTGTTTTTT.

This sequence joins TRBV6-5 and TRBJ1-5, with 7 bases that match TRBD1. There are 13 residues in the CDR3. Germline lookup yields CDR1 MNHEY and CDR2 SVGAGI. The ends lost 2 bases at V and 7 bases at J; junction bases unmatched: 2. This CDR3 is CASSYGRGQPQHF. CDR3 DNA sequence: TGTGCCAGCAGTTACGGCAGGGGGCAGCCCCAGCATTTT.

This clone has more than one count but fewer than ten. V and J are TRBV6-6 and TRBJ2-5; D is perhaps TRBD1 or TRBD2 (6 bases each). Trimming shortened V by 7 bases and J by 2 bases, and 11 bases separated the two germline ends. This CDR3 comprises 13 residues. Germline V gives CDR1 MNHNY, CDR2 SVGAGI (reference sequence). The CDR3 DNA reads as TGTGCCAGCACCAGGGGACTGCAAGAGACCCAGTACTTC. Translating gives CASTRGLQETQYF.

J is TRBJ2-1 and V is TRBV4-1; the match to TRBD2 covers 7 bases. The J segment lost 2 bases and the V segment lost 0 bases, leaving 4 bases of the junction unmatched. CDR1 is MGHRA and CDR2 is YSYEKL in the germline V gene. There are 16 residues in the CDR3. The CDR3 sequence is CASSQDRGDPYNEQFF. CDR3 coding DNA: TGCGCCAGCAGCCAAGATCGGGGGGACCCCTACAATGAGCAGTTCTTC.

The rearrangement uses TRBV30 and TRBJ1-5, with a weak D call TRBD1 (6 bases). Germline V gene sequence: CDR1 GTSNPN, CDR2 SVGIG (reference sequence). The V end was cut by 4 bases, the J end by 5 bases, with 15 bases between. The CDR3 has 14 residues. The CDR3 DNA reads as TGTGCCTGGAAGGGGGGGGCTGGGGATCAGCCCCAGCATTTT. Its translation: CAWKGGAGDQPQHF.

This chain uses TRBV9 with TRBJ1-2; 9 positions agree with TRBD1. V was pared by 3 bases and J by 8 bases, with 5 bases of the junction left unmatched. Looked up from germline, CDR1 is SGDLS and CDR2 is YYNGEE. This CDR3 has 13 amino acids. The CDR3 DNA reads as TGTGCCAGCAGCGGGGACAGGGTGGGAGGCTACACCTTC. This codes for CASSGDRVGGYTF.